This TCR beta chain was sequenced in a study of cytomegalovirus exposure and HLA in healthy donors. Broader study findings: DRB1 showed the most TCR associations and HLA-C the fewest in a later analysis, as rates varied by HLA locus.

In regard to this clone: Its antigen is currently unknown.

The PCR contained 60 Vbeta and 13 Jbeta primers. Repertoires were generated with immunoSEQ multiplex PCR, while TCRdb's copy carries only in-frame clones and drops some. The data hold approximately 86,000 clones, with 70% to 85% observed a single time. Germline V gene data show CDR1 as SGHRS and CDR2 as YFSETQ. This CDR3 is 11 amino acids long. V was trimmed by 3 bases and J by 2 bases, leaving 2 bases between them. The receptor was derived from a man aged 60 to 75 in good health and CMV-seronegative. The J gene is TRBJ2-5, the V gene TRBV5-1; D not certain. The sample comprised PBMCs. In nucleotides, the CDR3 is TGCGCCAGCAGCTCGCAAGAGACCCAGTACTTC. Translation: CASSSQETQYF.